This T cell receptor beta chain was found in a study of CXCR3-negative and CXCR3-positive naive CD8 T cells. Study observations and caveats: The study found more hydrophobic TRB CDR3s in CXCR3-positive naive cells than in CXCR3-negative naive cells.

Each TRB cDNA library was prepared by 5' RACE (with UMI labels). One entry per CDR3 protein, without DNA, is what TCRdb gives after re-calling the 5' RACE reads. Its listing shows under 70,000 distinct CDR3 sequences. As concerns this clonotype: Its antigen is unknown.

This CDR3 has 16 amino acids. CDR1 and CDR2 (germline): SGHRS, YFSETQ. Material for sequencing was naive CXCR3+ CD8+ T cells from blood. Subset given: CD45RO-CCR7+CD27+CD95- naive CD8+ T cells expressing CXCR3 (TNR3+). The TCR was taken from a human donor in good health. Some clones in this sample may be carry-over from other donors' samples. The chain joins TRBV5-1 to TRBJ1-1; TCRdb outputs TRBD1, but without DNA this stays unchecked. CDR3 in amino acids: CASSFSADSMNTEAFF.